This T cell receptor (beta chain) was sequenced for a study of tumor-infiltrating lymphocytes in primary liver carcinoma. On the study more broadly: Subjects presented with primary liver carcinoma managed by surgical resection.

The CDR3 consists of 15 residues. Trimming took 6 bases from V and 2 from J, leaving 13 bases between them. Germline loops: CDR1 SGHAT, CDR2 FQDESV (reference sequence). About this clonotype itself: Antigen: not known.

Study-wide results and limits: For tumor-adjacent and tumor-blood pairs, overlap was less than that seen for tumor region pairs.

They got blood RNA out of unsorted whole blood and also pulled out germline DNA. Chronic HBV infection was present, with no prior treatment. A constant-region primer primed TCR beta cDNA synthesis from around 500 ng of total RNA. Three nested multiplex PCR rounds, a slightly modified ARM-PCR, produced the libraries for TCR beta. With TRBV1-TRBV30 forward primers and a C-beta reverse primer, the first two PCR rounds were run for roughly 10 cycles each. One entry per CDR3 protein, called by TCRdb with MiXCR from the multiplex PCR reads. Of some 180,000 distinct CDR3 sequences in the sample, 50% to 75% are singletons; the top ten hold approximately 68%.

The sequenced sample was peripheral blood. The rearrangement uses TRBV11-1 and TRBJ2-2, with a possible D match to TRBD1 (5 bases). The receptor comes from a man aged 35-49 years with primary liver carcinoma and hepatitis B virus infection. Here the CDR3 reads CASRARGLNTGELFF. The CDR3 nucleotides are TGTGCCAGCAGAGCAAGGGGCCTCAACACCGGGGAGCTGTTTTTT.